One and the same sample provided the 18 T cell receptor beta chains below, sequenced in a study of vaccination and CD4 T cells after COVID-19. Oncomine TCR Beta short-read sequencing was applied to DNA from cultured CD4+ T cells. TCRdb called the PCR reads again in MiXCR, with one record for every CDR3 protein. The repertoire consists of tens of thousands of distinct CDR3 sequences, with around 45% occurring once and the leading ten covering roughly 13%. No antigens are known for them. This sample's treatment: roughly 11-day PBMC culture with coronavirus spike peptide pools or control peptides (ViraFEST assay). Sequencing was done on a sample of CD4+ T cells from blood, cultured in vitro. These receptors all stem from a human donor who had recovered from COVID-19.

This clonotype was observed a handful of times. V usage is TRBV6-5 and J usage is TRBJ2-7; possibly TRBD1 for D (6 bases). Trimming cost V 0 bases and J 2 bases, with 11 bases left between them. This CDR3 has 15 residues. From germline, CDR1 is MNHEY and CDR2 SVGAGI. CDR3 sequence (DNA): TGTGCCAGCAGTTACTCGGGTACAGGGACCTACGAGCAGTACTTC. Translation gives CASSYSGTGTYEQYF.

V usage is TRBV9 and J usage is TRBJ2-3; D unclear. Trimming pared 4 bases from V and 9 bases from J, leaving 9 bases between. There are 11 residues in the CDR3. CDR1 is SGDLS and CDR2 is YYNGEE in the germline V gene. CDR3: CASSPAVTQYF. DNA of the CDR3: TGTGCCAGCAGCCCGGCGGTGACGCAGTATTTT.

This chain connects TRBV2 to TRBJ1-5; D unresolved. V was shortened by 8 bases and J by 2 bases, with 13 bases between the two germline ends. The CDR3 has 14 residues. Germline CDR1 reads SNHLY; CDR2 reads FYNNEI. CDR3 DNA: TGTGCCAGCGTCGAAAGGGAGGGCAATCAGCCCCAGCATTTT. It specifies CASVEREGNQPQHF.

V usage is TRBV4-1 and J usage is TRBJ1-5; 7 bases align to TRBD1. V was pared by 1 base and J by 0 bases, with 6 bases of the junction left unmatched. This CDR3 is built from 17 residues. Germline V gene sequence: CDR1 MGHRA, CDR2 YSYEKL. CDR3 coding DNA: TGCGCCAGCAGCCAAGGTCGACAGGGTTATAGCAATCAGCCCCAGCATTTT. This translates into CASSQGRQGYSNQPQHF.

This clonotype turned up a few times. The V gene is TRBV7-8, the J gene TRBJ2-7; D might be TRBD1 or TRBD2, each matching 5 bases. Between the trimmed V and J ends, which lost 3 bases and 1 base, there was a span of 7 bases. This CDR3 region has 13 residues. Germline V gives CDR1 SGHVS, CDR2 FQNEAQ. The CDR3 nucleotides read TGTGCCAGCAGCTTGGGACGGTCCTACGAGCAGTACTTC. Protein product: CASSLGRSYEQYF.

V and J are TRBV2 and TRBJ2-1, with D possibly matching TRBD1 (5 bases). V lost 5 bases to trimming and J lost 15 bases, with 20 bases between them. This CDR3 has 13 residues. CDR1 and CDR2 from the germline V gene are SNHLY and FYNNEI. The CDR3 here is CASSNIDSHLPFF. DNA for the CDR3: TGTGCCAGCAGTAACATAGACAGCCATCTTCCGTTCTTC.

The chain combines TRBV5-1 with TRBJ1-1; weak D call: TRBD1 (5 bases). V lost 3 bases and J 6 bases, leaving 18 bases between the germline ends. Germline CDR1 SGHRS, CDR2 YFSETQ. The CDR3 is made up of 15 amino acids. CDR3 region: CASSWGSGEAPEAFF. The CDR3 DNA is TGCGCCAGCAGCTGGGGTTCGGGGGAAGCCCCTGAAGCTTTCTTT.

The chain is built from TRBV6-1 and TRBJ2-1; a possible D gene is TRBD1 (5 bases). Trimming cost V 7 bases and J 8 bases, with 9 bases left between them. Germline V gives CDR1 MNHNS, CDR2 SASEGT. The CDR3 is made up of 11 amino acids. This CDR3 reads CASKQGDEQFF. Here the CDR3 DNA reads TGTGCCAGCAAGCAGGGCGATGAGCAGTTCTTC.

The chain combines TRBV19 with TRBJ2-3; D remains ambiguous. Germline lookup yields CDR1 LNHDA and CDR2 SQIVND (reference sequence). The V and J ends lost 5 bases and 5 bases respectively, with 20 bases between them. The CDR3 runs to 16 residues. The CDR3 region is CASSGVMKPPVDTQYF. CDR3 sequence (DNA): TGTGCCAGTAGTGGGGTTATGAAGCCCCCCGTAGATACGCAGTATTTT.

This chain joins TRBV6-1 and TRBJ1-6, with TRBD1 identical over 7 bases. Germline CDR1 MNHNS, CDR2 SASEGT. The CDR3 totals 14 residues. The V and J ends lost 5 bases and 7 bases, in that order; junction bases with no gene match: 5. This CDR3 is CASSLQGRNSPLHF. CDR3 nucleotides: TGTGCCAGCAGTCTACAGGGGAGGAATTCACCCCTCCACTTT.

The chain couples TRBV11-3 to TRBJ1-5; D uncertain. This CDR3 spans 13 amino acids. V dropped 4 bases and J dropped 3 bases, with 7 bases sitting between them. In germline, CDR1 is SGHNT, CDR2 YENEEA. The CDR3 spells CASSSQYNQPQHF. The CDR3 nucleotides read TGTGCCAGCAGCTCCCAGTACAATCAGCCCCAGCATTTT.

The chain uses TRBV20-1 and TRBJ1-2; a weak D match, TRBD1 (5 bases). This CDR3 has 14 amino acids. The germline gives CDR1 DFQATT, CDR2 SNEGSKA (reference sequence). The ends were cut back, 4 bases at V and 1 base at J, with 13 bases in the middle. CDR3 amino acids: CSANQGIGNYGYTF. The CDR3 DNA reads TGCAGTGCTAACCAGGGTATCGGTAACTATGGCTACACCTTC.

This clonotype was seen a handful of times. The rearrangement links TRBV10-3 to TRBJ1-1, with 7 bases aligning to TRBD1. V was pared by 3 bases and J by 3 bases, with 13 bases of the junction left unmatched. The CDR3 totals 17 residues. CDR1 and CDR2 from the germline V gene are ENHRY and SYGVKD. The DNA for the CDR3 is TGTGCCATCAGTGACCCCGACAGGGTAGGGCAGGACACTGAAGCTTTCTTT. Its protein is CAISDPDRVGQDTEAFF.

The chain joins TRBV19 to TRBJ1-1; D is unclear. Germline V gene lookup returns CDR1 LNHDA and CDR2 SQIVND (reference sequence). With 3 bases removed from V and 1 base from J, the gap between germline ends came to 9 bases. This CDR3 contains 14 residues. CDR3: CASSIHGRNTEAFF. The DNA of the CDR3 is TGTGCCAGTAGTATCCACGGACGGAACACTGAAGCTTTCTTT. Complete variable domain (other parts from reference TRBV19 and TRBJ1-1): DGGITQSPKYLFRKEGQNVTLSCEQNLNHDAMYWYRQDPGQGLRLIYYSQIVNDFQKGDIAEGYSVSREKKESFPLTVTSAQKNPTAFYLCASSIHGRNTEAFFGQGTRLTVV.

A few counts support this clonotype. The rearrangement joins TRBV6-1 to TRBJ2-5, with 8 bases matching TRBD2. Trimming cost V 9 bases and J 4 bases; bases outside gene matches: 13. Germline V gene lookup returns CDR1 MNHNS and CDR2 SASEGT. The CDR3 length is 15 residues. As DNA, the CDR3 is TGTGCCAGTAATTGGCCAGCGGGGGCGATAGAGACCCAGTACTTC. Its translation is CASNWPAGAIETQYF.

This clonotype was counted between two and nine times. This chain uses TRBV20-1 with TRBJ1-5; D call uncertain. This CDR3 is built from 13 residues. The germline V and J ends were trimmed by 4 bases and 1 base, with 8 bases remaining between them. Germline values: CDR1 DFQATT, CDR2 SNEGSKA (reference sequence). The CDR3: CSANRGSNQPQHF. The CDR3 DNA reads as TGCAGTGCTAACAGAGGGAGCAATCAGCCCCAGCATTTT.

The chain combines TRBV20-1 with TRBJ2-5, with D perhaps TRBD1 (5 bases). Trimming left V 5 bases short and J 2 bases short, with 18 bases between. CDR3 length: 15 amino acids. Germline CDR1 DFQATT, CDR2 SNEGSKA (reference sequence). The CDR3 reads CSAPRTGYRQETQYF. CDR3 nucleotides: TGCAGTGCTCCTCGTACGGGCTACAGGCAAGAGACCCAGTACTTC.

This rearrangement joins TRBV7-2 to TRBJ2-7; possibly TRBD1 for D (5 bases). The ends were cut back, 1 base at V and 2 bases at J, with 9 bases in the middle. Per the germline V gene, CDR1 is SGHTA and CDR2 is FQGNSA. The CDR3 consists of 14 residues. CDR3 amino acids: CASSLVQGPYEQYF. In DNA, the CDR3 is TGTGCCAGCAGCTTAGTTCAGGGCCCCTACGAGCAGTACTTC.